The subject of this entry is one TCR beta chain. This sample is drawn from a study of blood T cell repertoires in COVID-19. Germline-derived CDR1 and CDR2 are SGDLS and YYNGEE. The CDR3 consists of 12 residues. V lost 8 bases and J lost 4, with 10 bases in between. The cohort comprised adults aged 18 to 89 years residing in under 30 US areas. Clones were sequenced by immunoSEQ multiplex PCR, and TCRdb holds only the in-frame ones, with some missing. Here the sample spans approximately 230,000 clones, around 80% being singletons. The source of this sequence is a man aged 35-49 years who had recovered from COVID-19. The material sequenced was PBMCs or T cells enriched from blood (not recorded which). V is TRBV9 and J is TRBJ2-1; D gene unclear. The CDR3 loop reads CASSPYYNEQFF. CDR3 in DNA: TGTGCCAGTTCGCCCTATTACAATGAGCAGTTCTTC.